Detailed here is one TCR beta chain. Trimming pared 4 bases from V and 1 base from J, leaving 12 bases between. CDR1 and CDR2 (germline): SGHRS, YFSETQ. The CDR3 length is 14 residues. Data came from immunoSEQ multiplex PCR; TCRdb stores just in-frame clones and leaves some out. The sample shows 200,000 to 250,000 clones, roughly 85% of them seen only once. The sample belongs to a study of blood T cell repertoires in COVID-19. V and J are TRBV5-1 and TRBJ2-7; D may be TRBD2 (6 bases). The sequencing sample was made of peripheral blood. The sequence was collected from a woman aged 65 to 85 with COVID-19, enrolled during active disease. The CDR3 sequence is CASSPSSGSYEQYF. CDR3 DNA: TGCGCCAGCAGCCCCAGTAGCGGTTCCTACGAGCAGTACTTC.